The 14 T cell receptor beta chains in this list originate from one sample, sequenced in a study of radiation and T cells in renal cell carcinoma. Time point of the sample: baseline pretreatment blood. Treatment: 15 Gy SBRT to primary tumor, nephrectomy 4 weeks later. Some clones are missing from TCRdb's copy, which holds only in-frame ones; the method was immunoSEQ multiplex PCR. The sample has 130,000 or so clones, around four fifths seen once; the top ten hold 20% to 25%. The specimen comprised blood, sampled from a patient whose treatment included radiotherapy and nephrectomy. Every receptor here comes from a woman aged 45 to 65 with renal cell carcinoma.

Only a few counts were recorded for this clone. The V gene is TRBV4-1, the J gene TRBJ1-6; 8 bases agree with TRBD1. J was trimmed by 5 bases and V by 0 bases; bases with no gene match: 6. Germline V gene data show CDR1 as MGHRA and CDR2 as YSYEKL. There are 17 residues in the CDR3. The CDR3 sequence is CASSQDQRDRNNSPLHF. The CDR3 DNA is TGCGCCAGCAGCCAAGATCAAAGGGACAGGAATAATTCACCCCTCCACTTT.

This sequence joins TRBV18 and TRBJ2-7; 11 bases fit TRBD1. V dropped 2 bases and J dropped 5; count of bases not matched to a gene: 2. The CDR3 has 14 amino acids. The germline gives CDR1 KGHSH, CDR2 LQKENI. CDR3 in amino acids: CASSPTGQGDEQYF. In DNA, the CDR3 is TGTGCCAGCTCACCAACGGGACAGGGGGACGAGCAGTACTTC.

The chain employs TRBV5-1 and TRBJ2-7, with D hard to call. This CDR3 has 15 amino acids. Per the germline V gene, CDR1 is SGHRS and CDR2 is YFSETQ. Trimming shortened V by 0 bases and J by 4 bases, and 14 bases separated the two germline ends. CDR3 DNA sequence: TGCGCCAGCAGCTTGGGTGGGCCGGATAATTACGAGCAGTACTTC. This translates into CASSLGGPDNYEQYF.

The chain carries TRBV5-1 and TRBJ2-7; D may correspond to TRBD1 or TRBD2 (6 bases each). Germline-derived CDR1 and CDR2 are SGHRS and YFSETQ. V lost 0 bases, J lost 6 bases, and 10 bases lay in between. The CDR3 is 13 amino acids. CDR3 sequence (DNA): TGCGCCAGCAGCTTGGGGAGGGGGGCCGAGCAGTACTTC. It codes for CASSLGRGAEQYF.

The chain links TRBV6-1 to TRBJ1-1; 8 bases agree with TRBD1. CDR1 is MNHNS and CDR2 is SASEGT in the germline V gene. The V and J ends lost 6 bases and 0 bases, in that order; junction bases with no gene match: 6. The length of the CDR3 is 15 residues. This CDR3 is CASSLARGLNTEAFF. Written as DNA, the CDR3 is TGTGCCAGCAGCCTCGCCAGGGGGCTGAACACTGAAGCTTTCTTT.

V gene TRBV5-1 combines with J gene TRBJ1-3; no clear D gene. CDR3 length: 15 amino acids. Between the trimmed V and J ends, which lost 2 bases and 0 bases, there was a span of 9 bases. In germline, CDR1 is SGHRS, CDR2 YFSETQ. CDR3 in amino acids: CASSLSGGSGNTIYF. CDR3 nucleotide sequence: TGCGCCAGCAGCTTAAGCGGCGGCTCTGGAAACACCATATATTTT.

The chain links TRBV10-3 to TRBJ1-3; 8 nucleotides match TRBD1. This CDR3 has 14 amino acids. Trimming at V came to 10 bases and at J to 3 bases, leaving 8 bases not matched to a gene. The V gene's germline CDR1 is ENHRY and CDR2 SYGVKD. CDR3 in DNA: TGTGCCACCGAGACAGGGGTGGGTGGAAACACCATATATTTT. Encoded protein: CATETGVGGNTIYF.

V and J are TRBV7-9 and TRBJ1-6, with a possible D match to TRBD1 (5 bases). This CDR3 region has 14 residues. Between the trimmed V and J ends, which lost 2 bases and 7 bases, there was a span of 9 bases. Germline CDR1 SEHNR, CDR2 FQNEAQ (reference sequence). CDR3 sequence reads: CASSLQGANSPLHF. DNA for the CDR3: TGTGCCAGCAGCTTACAGGGTGCAAATTCACCCCTCCACTTT.

The chain couples TRBV25-1 to TRBJ2-3, with D perhaps TRBD2 (6 bases). This CDR3 has 15 amino acids. Trimming left V 3 bases short and J 2 bases short, with 12 bases between. The germline V gene encodes CDR1 MGHDK and CDR2 SYGVNS. CDR3 amino acids: CASSDRLASTDTQYF. CDR3 DNA sequence: TGTGCCAGCAGTGACCGTCTAGCGTCCACAGATACGCAGTATTTT. The complete variable domain, with remaining parts taken from reference TRBV25-1 and TRBJ2-3, reads EADIYQTPRYLVIGTGKKITLECSQTMGHDKMYWYQQDPGMELHLIHYSYGVNSTEKGDLSSESTVSRIRTEHFPLTLESARPSHTSQYLCASSDRLASTDTQYFGPGTRLTVL.

This chain connects TRBV11-1 to TRBJ1-1; no firm D call. The CDR3 is made up of 14 amino acids. V was pared by 3 bases and J by 0 bases, with 8 bases between. In germline, CDR1 is SGHAT, CDR2 FQDESV (reference sequence). The DNA for the CDR3 is TGTGCCAGCAGCTTTGACGTTATGAACACTGAAGCTTTCTTT. Its protein is CASSFDVMNTEAFF.

The genes are TRBV7-2 and TRBJ2-7, with D maybe TRBD1 (5 bases). CDR3 length: 14 residues. Trimming took 1 base from V and 1 from J, leaving 8 bases between them. CDR1 and CDR2 from the germline V gene are SGHTA and FQGNSA. This chain's CDR3 is CASSLEQASYEQYF. As DNA, the CDR3 is TGTGCCAGCAGCTTAGAACAGGCGTCCTACGAGCAGTACTTC.

The genes are TRBV5-1 and TRBJ1-3; D perhaps matches TRBD1 (5 bases). Between the trimmed V and J ends, which lost 0 bases and 2 bases, there was a span of 9 bases. The germline V gene encodes CDR1 SGHRS and CDR2 YFSETQ. The CDR3 sequence is 15 residues long. CDR3 in amino acids: CASSLGRGPGNTIYF. CDR3 nucleotide sequence: TGCGCCAGCAGCTTGGGTAGGGGTCCTGGAAACACCATATATTTT. Combining the CDR3 with reference TRBV5-1 and TRBJ1-3 gives the whole variable domain KAGVTQTPRYLIKTRGQQVTLSCSPISGHRSVSWYQQTPGQGLQFLFEYFSETQRNKGNFPGRFSGRQFSNSRSEMNVSTLELGDSALYLCASSLGRGPGNTIYFGEGSWLTVV.

The V gene is TRBV29-1, the J gene TRBJ2-6, with D uncertain. Trimming took 5 bases from V and 0 from J, leaving 8 bases between them. The CDR3 totals 14 residues. Germline lookup yields CDR1 SQVTM and CDR2 ANQGSEA. In nucleotides, the CDR3 is TGCAGCGTTCTTGGCTTCTCTGGGGCCAACGTCCTGACTTTC. Residues: CSVLGFSGANVLTF. The complete variable domain, with remaining parts taken from reference TRBV29-1 and TRBJ2-6, reads SAVISQKPSRDICQRGTSLTIQCQVDSQVTMMFWYRQQPGQSLTLIATANQGSEATYESGFVIDKFPISRPNLTFSTLTVSNMSPEDSSIYLCSVLGFSGANVLTFGAGSRLTVL.

V and J are TRBV19 and TRBJ1-2; D is unresolved. The V gene's germline CDR1 is LNHDA and CDR2 SQIVND (reference sequence). V was pared by 4 bases and J by 2 bases, with 11 bases between. The CDR3 extends over 14 amino acids. CDR3 nucleotides: TGTGCCAGTAGTACAGATCCGGGAAACTATGGCTACACCTTC. Its translation: CASSTDPGNYGYTF.